The 31 T cell receptor beta chains below all came from one sample that was sequenced in a study of blood T cells in healthy people across ages. With a J-beta primer mix and a sample-barcoded 5' primer, a second PCR ran about 7 to 12 cycles. MiXCR, applied by TCRdb to the 5' RACE reads, yields one record per CDR3 protein. The sample lists roughly 720,000 distinct CDR3 sequences; less than 70% were seen once. The sample consisted of blood. The receptors come from a man of 80 years or more in good health.

CDR3 nucleotide sequence: TGTGCCAGCACTTTTATTTTACAGGGTTTCTCCTACGAGCAGTACTTC. It encodes CASTFILQGFSYEQYF. V is TRBV27 and J is TRBJ2-5; maybe TRBD1 (6 bases). The J call could be wrong; TRBJ2-7 is a better fit for the DNA end. The CDR3 runs 16 residues. Germline values: CDR1 MNHEY, CDR2 SMNVEV (reference sequence).

This clonotype was counted a few times. The chain uses TRBV15 and TRBJ1-6; 8 bases agree with TRBD1. With 0 bases clipped from V and 8 bases from J, the junction kept 6 bases outside the gene matches. Germline CDR1 is LNHNV and CDR2 is YYDKDF (reference sequence). This CDR3 contains 16 residues. The CDR3 DNA is TGTGCCACCAGCAGAGATACCGGGACAGGTTATTCACCCCTCCACTTT. It is translated as CATSRDTGTGYSPLHF. The full variable domain, in which reference TRBV15 and TRBJ1-6 provide the parts outside the CDR3, is DAMVIQNPRYQVTQFGKPVTLSCSQTLNHNVMYWYQQKSSQAPKLLFHYYDKDFNNEADTPDNFQSRRPNTSFCFLDIRSPGLGDTAMYLCATSRDTGTGYSPLHFGNGTRLTVT.

V and J are TRBV20-1 and TRBJ2-4; 10 positions agree with TRBD1. Germline V CDR1 and CDR2: DFQATT, SNEGSKA (reference sequence). Losses at the gene ends were 0 bases for V and 0 bases for J; bases not matched to a gene: 8. The CDR3 has 18 residues. The CDR3 is CSAREGQGGVGAKNIQYF. The CDR3 bases are TGCAGTGCTAGAGAAGGACAGGGGGGAGTCGGAGCCAAAAACATTCAGTACTTC.

The DNA for the CDR3 is TGTGCCAGCCGCCGACTAGCGGGAGGGAGAGAGCAGTTCTTC. It is translated as CASRRLAGGREQFF. The chain recombines TRBV12-3 or TRBV12-4 with TRBJ2-1, with 14 bases lining up with TRBD2. The junction had 7 bases not matched to a gene; V was cut back by 8 bases and J by 10 bases. The CDR3 spans 14 residues.

The J gene is TRBJ2-6, the V gene TRBV5-4; tentative D call: TRBD2 (5 bases). This CDR3 region has 16 residues. V was pared by 5 bases and J by 3 bases, with 15 bases between. Germline V gene lookup returns CDR1 SGHNT and CDR2 YYREEE (reference sequence). This CDR3 is CASRAVGRGGANVLTF. The CDR3, as DNA: TGTGCCAGCAGAGCGGTGGGGAGAGGTGGGGCCAACGTCCTGACTTTC. Full variable domain (missing parts from reference TRBV5-4 and TRBJ2-6): ETGVTQSPTHLIKTRGQQVTLRCSSQSGHNTVSWYQQALGQGPQFIFQYYREEENGRGNFPPRFSGLQFPNYSSELNVNALELDDSALYLCASRAVGRGGANVLTFGAGSRLTVL.

This clonotype came up a few times. This chain connects TRBV2 to TRBJ2-7; D might be TRBD1 (5 bases). This CDR3 has 15 amino acids. Trimming stripped 11 bases from V and 0 bases from J, with 20 bases between. CDR1 is SNHLY, CDR2 FYNNEI, per germline. The CDR3: CAAGRQGVNSYEQYF. CDR3 sequence (DNA): TGTGCCGCCGGACGGCAAGGGGTCAACTCCTACGAGCAGTACTTC. Full variable domain (missing parts from reference TRBV2 and TRBJ2-7): EPEVTQTPSHQVTQMGQEVILRCVPISNHLYFYWYRQILGQKVEFLVSFYNNEISEKSEIFDDQFSVERPDGSNFTLKIRSTKLEDSAMYFCAAGRQGVNSYEQYFGPGTRLTVT.

This rearrangement joins TRBV25-1 to TRBJ2-3; D may correspond to TRBD1 or TRBD2 (5 bases each). The CDR3 contains 15 residues. The ends were cut back, 6 bases at V and 1 base at J, with 14 bases in the middle. The V gene's germline CDR1 is MGHDK and CDR2 SYGVNS. This CDR3 is CASSFQEGRTDTQYF. CDR3 DNA sequence: TGTGCCAGCAGCTTTCAAGAGGGGCGCACAGATACGCAGTATTTT.

This chain joins TRBV6-5 and TRBJ1-4, with 11 positions matching TRBD1. This CDR3 spans 15 amino acids. V lost 2 bases to trimming and J lost 10 bases; unmatched junction nucleotides: 6. The germline V gene encodes CDR1 MNHEY and CDR2 SVGAGI. In DNA, the CDR3 is TGTGCCAGCAGTTACCTACGGACAGGGGGCGGAAAACTGTTTTTT. Protein sequence: CASSYLRTGGGKLFF.

This clonotype was seen a handful of times. The V and J genes are TRBV2 and TRBJ2-7, with D possibly TRBD1 on 6 matching bases. The CDR3 extends over 15 amino acids. The germline CDR1 and CDR2 sequences are SNHLY and FYNNEI. Trimming left V 1 base short and J 3 bases short, with 13 bases between. The CDR3: CASSEETGALYEQYF. CDR3 bases: TGTGCCAGCAGTGAAGAGACAGGTGCCCTCTACGAGCAGTACTTC. Supplemented by reference TRBV2 and TRBJ2-7, the full variable domain reads EPEVTQTPSHQVTQMGQEVILRCVPISNHLYFYWYRQILGQKVEFLVSFYNNEISEKSEIFDDQFSVERPDGSNFTLKIRSTKLEDSAMYFCASSEETGALYEQYFGPGTRLTVT.

The chain is built from TRBV11-2 and TRBJ2-4; 8 positions match TRBD2. The last part of the DNA fits TRBJ2-7 better; the J call may be wrong. The CDR3 length is 14 residues. Germline-derived CDR1 and CDR2 are SGHAT and FQNNGV. CDR3 nucleotide sequence: TGTGCCAGCAGCTTCCCGGGACTAGGTGCCGAGCAGTACTTC. Its protein is CASSFPGLGAEQYF.

This clonotype showed up just a few times. The chain combines TRBV27 with TRBJ1-6, with 9 bases identical to TRBD1. The V and J ends lost 5 bases and 7 bases, in that order; junction bases with no gene match: 3. The CDR3 extends over 14 amino acids. Germline assignment: CDR1 MNHEY and CDR2 SMNVEV (reference sequence). CDR3 coding DNA: TGTGCCAGCAGTGTAGACAGGGGGAATTCACCCCTCCACTTT. Encoded protein: CASSVDRGNSPLHF.

V usage is TRBV27 and J usage is TRBJ2-1; D remains ambiguous. Germline CDR1 MNHEY, CDR2 SMNVEV (reference sequence). The V gene lost 3 bases and the J gene lost 2 bases, with 17 bases spanning the gap. The CDR3 contains 17 residues. The CDR3 DNA reads TGTGCCAGCAGTTTGGGTGTAGGGCGGATCCCCTACAATGAGCAGTTCTTC. As protein: CASSLGVGRIPYNEQFF.

V and J are TRBV27 and TRBJ2-7; 7 bases match TRBD2. J lost 5 bases, V lost 10 bases, and 17 bases had no gene match. The CDR3 loop spans 15 amino acids. CDR1 and CDR2 (germline): MNHEY, SMNVEV (reference sequence). The CDR3 nucleotides are TGTGCCACCTCATTTGCGGGGGTGGGTACAGACGAGCAGTACTTC. Residues: CATSFAGVGTDEQYF.

The genes are TRBV3-1 and TRBJ2-5; D gene uncertain. The ends were cut back, 1 base at V and 5 bases at J, with 14 bases in the middle. The CDR3 covers 15 residues. Germline V gene lookup returns CDR1 LGHDT and CDR2 YNNKEL (reference sequence). CDR3 loop: CASSQARGLPETQYF. The CDR3, as DNA: TGTGCCAGCAGCCAAGCGAGAGGCCTTCCGGAGACCCAGTACTTC.

The gene calls are TRBV7-8 and TRBJ2-5, with D hard to call. The J call is doubtful: the DNA matches TRBJ2-7 better. Germline V gene lookup returns CDR1 SGHVS and CDR2 FQNEAQ. The CDR3 has 13 amino acids. CDR3 protein: CASRLTQSYEQYF. As DNA, the CDR3 is TGTGCCAGCAGACTGACCCAGAGCTACGAGCAGTACTTC.

J is TRBJ1-2 and V is TRBV6-5; D remains unclear. The V and J ends lost 5 bases and 5 bases respectively, with 18 bases between them. The CDR3 has 15 residues. Germline V gene lookup returns CDR1 MNHEY and CDR2 SVGAGI. The DNA for the CDR3 is TGTGCCAGCAGTAAAGGAGGTATTGGCTCGTATGGCTACACCTTC. Encoded protein: CASSKGGIGSYGYTF.

The V call is TRBV7-2, the J call TRBJ2-6, with TRBD1 matching over 10 bases. The V segment lost 3 bases and the J segment 2 bases; nucleotides outside the gene matches: 4. Germline V lookup: CDR1 SGHTA, CDR2 FQGNSA. This CDR3 comprises 17 residues. CDR3 loop: CASSLGQGPTGANVLTF. CDR3 DNA: TGTGCCAGCAGCTTGGGACAGGGGCCTACTGGGGCCAACGTCCTGACTTTC.

This clonotype showed up just once. The V call is TRBV6-2 or TRBV6-3, the J call TRBJ2-1; 7 bases are shared with TRBD2. Germline V CDR1 and CDR2: MNHEY, SVGEGT. This CDR3 is built from 15 residues. V lost 2 bases and J lost 3; bases outside the gene matches: 4. CDR3 loop: CASSYGWGGYNEQFF. The CDR3 bases are TGTGCCAGCAGTTACGGCTGGGGGGGCTACAATGAGCAGTTCTTC.

V usage is TRBV20-1 and J usage is TRBJ2-7; 13 bases are a match to TRBD2. Germline CDR1 DFQATT, CDR2 SNEGSKA (reference sequence). The CDR3 runs to 14 residues. The trim removed 7 bases at V and 3 bases at J, leaving 6 bases unmatched. The CDR3 here is CSGGGLAGSYEQYF. The DNA for the CDR3 is TGCAGTGGCGGGGGACTAGCGGGAAGCTACGAGCAGTACTTC.

The rearrangement links TRBV10-3 to TRBJ2-5; 7 bases map to TRBD2. CDR3 size: 15 residues. V lost 3 bases, J lost 0 bases, and 4 bases stayed unmatched. CDR1 is ENHRY, CDR2 SYGVKD, per germline. This CDR3 reads CAISDKRGDQETQYF. CDR3 nucleotide sequence: TGTGCCATCAGTGATAAGCGGGGCGACCAAGAGACCCAGTACTTC.

This sequence joins TRBV21-1 and TRBJ2-5; the D call TRBD2 from the table was never checked on the DNA. TRBV21-1 is flagged as a pseudogene. The CDR3 loop spans 16 amino acids. CDR3 protein: CASSLQTSGREETQYF. CDR3 nucleotide sequence: TGTGCCAGCAGCCTACAGACTAGCGGGAGGGAAGAGACCCAGTACTTC.

This chain links TRBV6-5 with TRBJ2-3, with 7 positions matching TRBD2. The germline V gene encodes CDR1 MNHEY and CDR2 SVGAGI. Germline trimming cut 2 bases from V and 4 bases from J; bases unmatched to any gene: 9. CDR3 length: 16 residues. The CDR3 region is CASSYVAGAPSDTQYF. In DNA form, the CDR3 reads TGTGCCAGCAGTTACGTTGCGGGAGCCCCCTCAGATACGCAGTATTTT.

The rearrangement links TRBV4-2 to TRBJ1-6; tentative D call: TRBD1 (5 bases). There are 17 residues in the CDR3. Trimming shortened V by 1 base and J by 6 bases, and 16 bases separated the two germline ends. In germline, CDR1 is LGHNA, CDR2 YNFKEQ. CDR3 amino acids: CASSQVGQGSINSPLHF. The CDR3 nucleotides read TGTGCCAGCAGCCAAGTCGGACAAGGGTCCATTAATTCACCCCTCCACTTT.

This clonotype was counted only a few times. This rearrangement joins TRBV12-3 or TRBV12-4 to TRBJ2-6; D might be TRBD2 (6 bases). V lost 7 bases to trimming and J lost 6 bases, with 13 bases between them. This CDR3 region has 14 residues. The CDR3 loop is CASTLGGTANVLTF. CDR3 bases: TGTGCCAGCACCCTGGGGGGTACGGCCAACGTCCTGACTTTC.

This clonotype was picked up a small number of times. The chain has TRBV7-2 and TRBJ2-2; 9 bases fit TRBD1. The V gene end was trimmed by 2 bases and the J gene end by 5 bases; junction bases not matched to a gene: 3. The CDR3 sequence is 15 residues long. The germline V gene has CDR1 SGHTA and CDR2 FQGNSA. The CDR3 protein is CASSLTGGRTGELFF. In DNA, the CDR3 is TGTGCCAGCAGCTTAACAGGGGGCAGGACCGGGGAGCTGTTTTTT.

This clonotype showed up just a few times. This chain joins TRBV25-1 and TRBJ2-7, with a weak D call TRBD2 (5 bases). V gave up 10 bases and J gave up 0 bases, with 16 bases separating them. This CDR3 has 14 residues. Germline-derived CDR1 and CDR2 are MGHDK and SYGVNS. In DNA, the CDR3 is TGTGCCACCCCGAGGACTGAGAGCTCCTACGAGCAGTACTTC. It is translated as CATPRTESSYEQYF.

The sample holds a few counts of this clonotype. The V call is TRBV29-1, the J call TRBJ2-1; 7 nucleotides match TRBD1. With V trimmed by 4 bases and J by 0 bases, 9 bases remained unmatched. Germline-derived CDR1 and CDR2 are SQVTM and ANQGSEA. The CDR3 is 16 residues long. Written as DNA, the CDR3 is TGCAGCGTTGGATGGGTCGCAGGGGGCTCCTACAATGAGCAGTTCTTC. Translated, it gives CSVGWVAGGSYNEQFF.

The gene calls are TRBV28 and TRBJ2-2; 7 bases match TRBD1. V lost 8 bases and J lost 4; bases outside the gene matches: 4. The CDR3 spans 13 residues. Per germline, CDR1 MDHEN and CDR2 SYDVKM. This CDR3 reads CASSTGATGELFF. In DNA, the CDR3 is TGTGCCAGCTCCACAGGGGCCACCGGGGAGCTGTTTTTT.

The chain has TRBV5-1 and TRBJ2-5; TRBD1 matches at 10 bases. The junction had 11 bases not matched to a gene; V was cut back by 0 bases and J by 0 bases. Germline CDR1 SGHRS, CDR2 YFSETQ. The CDR3 is made up of 19 amino acids. The CDR3 DNA follows: TGCGCCAGCAGCTTGGGAAAAGGGACAGGGGAGTTGTACCAAGAGACCCAGTACTTC. Translated, it gives CASSLGKGTGELYQETQYF.

In DNA, the CDR3 is TGTGCCACCACGGACTCCTACGAGCAGTACTTC. Protein product: CATTDSYEQYF. This chain links TRBV10-3 with TRBJ2-7, with no clear D. The CDR3 consists of 11 residues. V was cut by 10 bases and J by 0 bases, with 7 bases left in between. The germline CDR1 and CDR2 sequences are ENHRY and SYGVKD.

The V call is TRBV5-1, the J call TRBJ2-1; 8 bases line up with TRBD2. The J call is uncertain, as TRBJ2-7 better fits the DNA end. The CDR3 covers 16 residues. CDR1 is SGHRS, CDR2 YFSETQ, per germline. The CDR3 spells CASSYLTSASYNEQYF. In nucleotides, the CDR3 is TGCGCCAGCAGCTATCTGACTAGCGCCTCCTACAATGAGCAGTACTTC.